The clone carrying this TCR beta chain was counted many times. This sample was taken from a study of Graves' ophthalmopathy and Graves' hyperthyroidism. For the study at large: Blood was drawn at initial diagnosis, before any treatment.

Each diagnosis was determined on the basis of clinical symptoms, serum thyroxine, TRAb, thyroid ultrasound and orbital computed tomography. Germline lookup yields CDR1 DFQATT and CDR2 SNEGSKA (reference sequence). This CDR3 comprises 13 residues. Trimming shortened V by 3 bases and J by 3 bases, and 11 bases separated the two germline ends. Amplification of TCR beta CDR3 regions used RNA transcripts. HTBI primers were used in a first-round RT-PCR, which preceded a second-round multiplex PCR. Using its own MiXCR run on the multiplex PCR reads, TCRdb lists one record per CDR3 protein. The data show around 660,000 distinct CDR3 sequences, about 38% seen once.

This TCR was recovered from an adult man with Graves' ophthalmopathy. This rearrangement joins TRBV20-1 to TRBJ2-5, with a weak D call TRBD2 (5 bases). Material: peripheral blood. The CDR3 spells CSASGPGKETQYF. CDR3 nucleotides: TGCAGTGCTAGTGGCCCCGGGAAAGAGACCCAGTACTTC.